This is a list of T cell receptor beta chains from one sample in a study of radiation and T cells in renal cell carcinoma. Clones were read by immunoSEQ multiplex PCR, and TCRdb kept only the in-frame ones, dropping some. Among more than 120,000 clones listed, about 86% were seen once. The material was blood, obtained from a patient whose treatment included radiotherapy and nephrectomy. These receptors were collected from a woman in her forties or fifties with renal cell carcinoma. Each CDR3 is given with its conserved first and last residue. The D gene is left open where the match is weak. Where a row states a size, it is once, few, many or the class of an expanded clone; other rows omit it.

v_call	d_call	clone_size	j_call	cdr3_nt	cdr3_aa
TRBV7-9	TRBD2	-	TRBJ2-3	TGTGCCAGCCGGACTAGCGGCAACACAGATACGCAGTATTTT	CASRTSGNTDTQYF
TRBV13	TRBD1	-	TRBJ2-7	TGTGCCAGCAGCATTCCCGGGACAGGTGTGGAGCAGTACTTC	CASSIPGTGVEQYF
TRBV6-4	-	-	TRBJ1-2	TGTGCCAGCAGTGACCCGCCAGCTATTGGTTACACCTTC	CASSDPPAIGYTF
TRBV14	-	-	TRBJ1-6	TGTGCCAGCAGCCAGAGTAGGGGGAAGTCCCTCCACTTT	CASSQSRGKSLHF
TRBV28	TRBD2	-	TRBJ2-7	TGTGCCAGCAGTTTAGGCGCGGGAGGGCCTTACGAGCAGTACTTC	CASSLGAGGPYEQYF
TRBV10-2	-	-	TRBJ1-1	TGCGCCAGCAGTGAGTCGACTCGCGAGGGGGCTTTCTTT	CASSESTREGAFF
TRBV5-4	TRBD2	-	TRBJ2-1	TGTGCCAGCAGCTCCTTAAAGCGGGAGAAGAATGAGCAGTTCTTC	CASSSLKREKNEQFF
TRBV7-9	-	-	TRBJ2-1	TGTGCCAGCAGCTTAGGGGCAGAGTACAATGAGCAGTTCTTC	CASSLGAEYNEQFF
TRBV2	-	once	TRBJ1-4	TGTGCCAGCAGTGAATTAGGGGGAGGTGAAAAACTGTTTTTT	CASSELGGGEKLFF
TRBV9	-	-	TRBJ2-5	TGTGCCAGCAGCGCCGGGGCAAGCAGGGAGACCCAGTACTTC	CASSAGASRETQYF
TRBV6-5	TRBD2	-	TRBJ2-7	TGTGCCAGCAGCTCTCCGGGGGGGAGCGAGCAGTACTTC	CASSSPGGSEQYF
TRBV15	-	-	TRBJ2-1	TGTGCCACCAGCAGAGGGGTTGAGCAGTTCTTC	CATSRGVEQFF
TRBV28	TRBD2	few	TRBJ2-7	TGTGCCAGCAGTTTGCGGGAGGAGCAGTACTTC	CASSLREEQYF
TRBV6-4	-	-	TRBJ2-7	TGCCGCTTGAGGCCCTACGAGCAGTACTTC	CRLRPYEQYF
TRBV6-1	-	few	TRBJ1-1	TGTGCCAGCAGTGAAGCACTGACAGACACTGAAGCTTTCTTT	CASSEALTDTEAFF
TRBV6-4	-	few	TRBJ1-1	TGTGCCAGCAGTGAAAGAGGGGGTGAAGCTTTCTTT	CASSERGGEAFF
TRBV7-3	-	-	TRBJ2-2	TGTGCCAGCAGCCCCCACAGGGAGAACACCGGGGAGCTGTTTTTT	CASSPHRENTGELFF
TRBV20-1	-	few	TRBJ2-5	TGCAGTGCTATCCAAGAGACCCAGTACTTC	CSAIQETQYF
TRBV5-4	-	-	TRBJ2-5	TGTGCCAGCAGCTTGTCCACAGTACAAGAGACCCAGTACTTC	CASSLSTVQETQYF
TRBV27	-	-	TRBJ1-4	TGTGCCAGCAGTTTCGGGTCAACTAATGAAAAACTGTTTTTT	CASSFGSTNEKLFF
TRBV25-1	TRBD2	-	TRBJ2-3	TGTGCCAGCAGTGACGAGCGGGATAGCACAGATACGCAGTATTTT	CASSDERDSTDTQYF
TRBV28	-	-	TRBJ1-2	TGTGCCAGCAGTTTAGAGGCACAGTCTAACTATGGCTACACCTTC	CASSLEAQSNYGYTF
TRBV15	TRBD1	-	TRBJ1-2	TGTGCCACCTCTGGGGACAGGGGAGGGTATGGCTACACCTTC	CATSGDRGGYGYTF
TRBV6-6	-	-	TRBJ1-2	TGTGCCAGCAGTGACCCGGGACTGAGAAACTATGGCTACACCTTC	CASSDPGLRNYGYTF
TRBV6-6	-	-	TRBJ1-4	TGTGCCAGCAGTCCTCGGGACCTTGCAACTAATGAAAAACTGTTTTTT	CASSPRDLATNEKLFF
TRBV6-5	-	-	TRBJ1-2	TGTGCCAGCAGTTCCTCGACAGGCACCTATGGCTACACCTTC	CASSSSTGTYGYTF
TRBV2	-	-	TRBJ2-5	TGTGCCAGTCGGATGGGTCTACAAGAGACCCAGTACTTC	CASRMGLQETQYF
TRBV28	-	-	TRBJ2-1	TGTGCCAGCAGTACGGGACTCCGAAATGAGCAGTTCTTC	CASSTGLRNEQFF
TRBV4-3	-	-	TRBJ2-1	TGCGCCAGCAGCCATATCAGGGGCGCCTACAATGAGCAGTTCTTC	CASSHIRGAYNEQFF
TRBV6-5	TRBD1	once	TRBJ1-2	TGTGCCAGCAGATACACGGGGACAGCTAACTATGGCTACACCTTC	CASRYTGTANYGYTF
TRBV5-6	-	-	TRBJ2-3	TGTGCCAGCAGATCTCACAGCACAGATACGCAGTATTTT	CASRSHSTDTQYF
TRBV10-3	TRBD2	-	TRBJ2-1	TGTGCCATCAGGGCGGCTAGCGGGGATAACAATGAGCAGTTCTTC	CAIRAASGDNNEQFF
TRBV10-1	TRBD1	-	TRBJ1-1	TGCGCCAGCAGCCGGACAGGGAACACTGAAGCTTTCTTT	CASSRTGNTEAFF
TRBV6-6	TRBD1	-	TRBJ1-5	TGTGCCAGCAGTTACGTGACAGGGTACAATCAGCCCCAGCATTTT	CASSYVTGYNQPQHF
TRBV6-1	TRBD1	-	TRBJ2-3	TGTGCCAGCAGACTCAGGGGGACAGATACGCAGTATTTT	CASRLRGTDTQYF
TRBV28	-	once	TRBJ2-3	TGTGCCAGCAGGCGAAAAGATACGCAGTATTTT	CASRRKDTQYF
TRBV7-2	TRBD1	-	TRBJ1-1	TGTGCCAGCAGCTTAGGTCCAGGGGGGGCCACTGAAGCTTTCTTT	CASSLGPGGATEAFF
TRBV29-1	-	-	TRBJ2-5	TGCAGCGTTGCTCCCCAAGAGACCCAGTACTTC	CSVAPQETQYF
TRBV15	-	-	TRBJ1-1	TGTGCCACCAGCAGAGCCAGGAGGGACACTGAAGCTTTCTTT	CATSRARRDTEAFF
TRBV30	-	-	TRBJ1-3	TGTGCCTGGAGTTATGGAGGGCTCTCTGGAAACACCATATATTTT	CAWSYGGLSGNTIYF
TRBV7-9	-	-	TRBJ1-6	TGTGCCAGCAGCTTAGCCGGACCGGGAAATTCACCCCTCCACTTT	CASSLAGPGNSPLHF
TRBV7-2	-	-	TRBJ1-1	TGTGCCAGCAGACAACTGACAGGTCTAAACACTGAAGCTTTCTTT	CASRQLTGLNTEAFF
TRBV5-4	TRBD1	-	TRBJ2-7	TGTGCCAGCAGCCCGTCCCAGGGGGCCTACGAGCAGTACTTC	CASSPSQGAYEQYF
TRBV7-2	-	-	TRBJ2-1	TGTGCCAGCAGCCCGGACAGTTATTACAATGAGCAGTTCTTC	CASSPDSYYNEQFF
TRBV7-2	-	-	TRBJ2-7	TGTGCCAGCAGCGCTGGACCCTCTGGCGAGCAGTACTTC	CASSAGPSGEQYF
TRBV28	TRBD1	-	TRBJ2-7	TGTGCCAGCAGGGACAGGGGCTCCTACGAGCAGTACTTC	CASRDRGSYEQYF
TRBV4-3	TRBD1	-	TRBJ2-7	TGCGCCAGCAGCTCCGGGACAGGTCGCTACGAGCAGTACTTC	CASSSGTGRYEQYF
TRBV19	-	-	TRBJ2-7	TGTGCCAGTAGTATAGTATCGAGGACACAGTCCTACGAGCAGTACTTC	CASSIVSRTQSYEQYF
TRBV5-1	-	once	TRBJ2-5	TGCGCCAGCAGCTTGGAAGCGCTCCAAGAGACCCAGTACTTC	CASSLEALQETQYF
TRBV6-1	-	-	TRBJ1-3	TGTGCCAGCAGTGGGAACAGCCATTCCTCTGGAAACACCATATATTTT	CASSGNSHSSGNTIYF
TRBV6-1	-	-	TRBJ2-1	TGTGCCAGCAGTGAAAACCTTCTTGAGCAGTTCTTC	CASSENLLEQFF
TRBV19	TRBD2	-	TRBJ2-2	TGTGCCAGTAGTATTAGGACTAGCGGAGTCGGGGAGCTGTTTTTT	CASSIRTSGVGELFF
TRBV9	-	-	TRBJ1-2	TGTGCCAGCAGCGTTGACCCGAAGGGGCAGGGCTACACCTTC	CASSVDPKGQGYTF
TRBV18	TRBD1	-	TRBJ1-6	TGTGCCAGCTCACCGGGACAGAATAATTCACCCCTCCACTTT	CASSPGQNNSPLHF